A single sample gave rise to the 6 T cell receptor beta chains below, sequenced in a study of T cells after yellow fever vaccination. TCRdb fed the 5' RACE reads into MiXCR, producing one record per CDR3 protein. The table shows tens of thousands of distinct CDR3 sequences, with approximately 8% occurring only once. The specimen was CD8+ T cells sorted from PBMCs, collected 15 days after the yellow fever booster vaccination. The receptors originated from a man younger than 40 who received the YFV17D yellow fever vaccine.

CDR3 DNA sequence: TGTGCCACCCGCGGCCCGGTTGGAAACACCATATATTTT. Amino acid sequence: CATRGPVGNTIYF. The gene calls are TRBV15 and TRBJ1-3, with D unresolved. The CDR3 loop spans 13 amino acids. Germline V gene sequence: CDR1 LNHNV, CDR2 YYDKDF (reference sequence). Trimming pared 8 bases from V and 3 bases from J, leaving 11 bases between.

There are many counts of this clonotype. V gene TRBV7-9 combines with J gene TRBJ2-7; D is unclear. Trimming removed 2 bases from V and 2 bases from J, with 4 bases in between. Germline lookup yields CDR1 SEHNR and CDR2 FQNEAQ (reference sequence). The CDR3 runs to 12 residues. This CDR3 reads CASSLIPYEQYF. The DNA of the CDR3 is TGTGCCAGCAGCTTAATACCCTACGAGCAGTACTTC.

In its sample, this clonotype was seen many times. V is TRBV11-2 and J is TRBJ1-6; weak D call: TRBD1 (5 bases). The germline V gene encodes CDR1 SGHAT and CDR2 FQNNGV. V was clipped by 6 bases and J by 9 bases, with 15 bases between them. CDR3 length: 14 amino acids. In DNA form, the CDR3 reads TGTGCCAGCAGACGGGGCCCGATGGCTTCACCCCTCCACTTT. Translated, it gives CASRRGPMASPLHF.

The chain employs TRBV5-4 and TRBJ2-6; D is perhaps TRBD2 (5 bases). There are 18 residues in the CDR3. The ends were cut back, 0 bases at V and 1 base at J, with 14 bases in the middle. Germline CDR1 reads SGHNT; CDR2 reads YYREEE (reference sequence). Here the CDR3 reads CASSLVLGFKSGANVLTF. The CDR3 bases are TGTGCCAGCAGCTTGGTACTAGGTTTCAAATCTGGGGCCAACGTCCTGACTTTC. Full variable domain (remainder filled in from reference TRBV5-4 and TRBJ2-6): ETGVTQSPTHLIKTRGQQVTLRCSSQSGHNTVSWYQQALGQGPQFIFQYYREEENGRGNFPPRFSGLQFPNYSSELNVNALELDDSALYLCASSLVLGFKSGANVLTFGAGSRLTVL.

This clonotype has only a few counts. The chain recombines TRBV23-1 with TRBJ2-2, with TRBD1 matching over 7 bases. TRBV23-1 has ORF status, its function being uncertain. Losses at the gene ends were 6 bases for V and 4 bases for J; bases not matched to a gene: 20. This CDR3 spans 19 amino acids. CDR3 sequence (DNA): TGCGCCAGCAGATACTCCCATATGACAGGGATCATTAGCACCGGGGAGCTGTTTTTT. Amino acids: CASRYSHMTGIISTGELFF.

This clonotype was counted many times. The chain joins TRBV12-3 or TRBV12-4 to TRBJ2-5, with D possibly matching TRBD1 (6 bases). V was clipped by 6 bases and J by 5 bases, with 13 bases between them. This CDR3 has 13 amino acids. The CDR3 sequence is CASRFQGKETQYF. Written as DNA, the CDR3 is TGTGCCAGCAGGTTTCAGGGGAAGGAGACCCAGTACTTC.